Listed here are 25 T cell receptor beta chains from one sample, sequenced in a study of neoadjuvant anti-PD-1 for oral cavity cancer. Assay: immunoSEQ multiplex PCR; the TCRdb copy retains only in-frame clones and omits some. The repertoire holds 70,000 to 95,000 clones, with roughly 80% as singletons. Material: PBMCs, obtained before nivolumab (anti-PD-1) treatment. The receptors shown here come from a person aged 40 to 85 with oral cavity squamous cell carcinoma.

This clone was observed a handful of times. This sequence joins TRBV30 and TRBJ1-5, with D uncertain. The V and J ends lost 4 bases and 3 bases respectively, with 7 bases between them. The CDR3 is 12 residues long. In germline, CDR1 is GTSNPN, CDR2 SVGIG (reference sequence). The CDR3 loop is CAWNVYNQPQHF. CDR3 coding DNA: TGTGCCTGGAACGTGTACAATCAGCCCCAGCATTTT.

The chain links TRBV5-1 to TRBJ1-2, with a tentative D call TRBD1 (6 bases). Trimming pared 5 bases from V and 3 bases from J, leaving 14 bases between. This CDR3 comprises 14 residues. Germline-derived CDR1 and CDR2 are SGHRS and YFSETQ. The CDR3 spells CASSPGQAYYGYTF. CDR3 DNA: TGCGCCAGCAGTCCGGGACAAGCCTACTATGGCTACACCTTC.

J is TRBJ1-1 and V is TRBV14; possibly TRBD1 for D (5 bases). V was clipped by 4 bases and J by 5 bases, with 14 bases between them. The CDR3 totals 14 residues. Germline loops: CDR1 SGHDN, CDR2 FVKESK. CDR3 in amino acids: CASSLGQGWTEAFF. The CDR3 nucleotides read TGTGCCAGCAGCCTAGGGCAGGGCTGGACTGAAGCTTTCTTT.

This clone was observed many times. The CDR3: CASSPLSREAFF. The CDR3 DNA reads as TGTGCCAGCAGCCCACTCTCCCGGGAAGCTTTCTTT. The V call is TRBV2, the J call TRBJ1-1, with D unclear. V was trimmed by 6 bases and J by 8 bases, leaving 13 bases between them. CDR1 SNHLY and CDR2 FYNNEI come from the germline V gene. The CDR3 runs to 12 residues.

The chain uses TRBV4-1 and TRBJ1-4; 9 bases align to TRBD1. V was clipped by 4 bases and J by 0 bases; unmatched bases: 3. The CDR3 spans 16 residues. CDR1 is MGHRA and CDR2 is YSYEKL in the germline V gene. CDR3 bases: TGCGCCAGCAGCCTGGACAGGGGAGCAACTAATGAAAAACTGTTTTTT. Translated: CASSLDRGATNEKLFF.

The V gene is TRBV7-9, the J gene TRBJ1-1; no firm D call. The CDR3 consists of 15 residues. V lost 0 bases and J 3 bases, leaving 11 bases between the germline ends. The germline CDR1 and CDR2 sequences are SEHNR and FQNEAQ (reference sequence). The CDR3 nucleotides are TGTGCCAGCAGCTTAGCGGAAGGGAGCTACACTGAAGCTTTCTTT. Its translation is CASSLAEGSYTEAFF.

V gene TRBV15 combines with J gene TRBJ1-5; weak D call: TRBD1 (5 bases). CDR1 is LNHNV, CDR2 YYDKDF, per germline (reference sequence). Between the trimmed V and J ends, which lost 3 bases and 0 bases, there was a span of 6 bases. The CDR3 consists of 14 residues. The CDR3 sequence: CATSRGLSNQPQHF. The CDR3 DNA reads TGTGCCACCAGCAGGGGGCTTAGCAATCAGCCCCAGCATTTT.

This clone was detected only once. The chain joins TRBV27 to TRBJ2-3; D gene ambiguous. Deletions cut 0 bases from V and 2 bases from J, with 9 bases between. Germline V gene data show CDR1 as MNHEY and CDR2 as SMNVEV (reference sequence). The CDR3 has 15 residues. The CDR3 spells CASSLSRANTDTQYF. The CDR3 region has the DNA TGTGCCAGCAGTTTATCACGGGCAAACACAGATACGCAGTATTTT.

In this sample, this clone turned up once. V and J are TRBV2 and TRBJ2-4, with D tentatively TRBD2 (5 bases). This CDR3 spans 12 amino acids. Deletions cut 8 bases from V and 4 bases from J, with 9 bases between. Germline V CDR1 and CDR2: SNHLY, FYNNEI. The CDR3, as DNA: TGTGCCAGCGGGGAGATTAAAAACATTCAGTACTTC. Its protein is CASGEIKNIQYF. Based on the CDR3 plus reference TRBV2 and TRBJ2-4, the full variable domain is EPEVTQTPSHQVTQMGQEVILRCVPISNHLYFYWYRQILGQKVEFLVSFYNNEISEKSEIFDDQFSVERPDGSNFTLKIRSTKLEDSAMYFCASGEIKNIQYFGAGTRLSVL.

This chain joins TRBV10-1 and TRBJ1-2; D is unclear. There are 13 residues in the CDR3. V gave up 2 bases and J gave up 4 bases, with 8 bases separating them. Germline assignment: CDR1 WNHNN and CDR2 SYGVQD (reference sequence). The CDR3 DNA reads as TGCGCCAGCAGTGAGGAGGGAGGCTATGGCTACACCTTC. Translating gives CASSEEGGYGYTF.

J is TRBJ2-7 and V is TRBV12-2; TRBD1 is taken as the D call from the table, unchecked against the DNA. TRBV12-2 is reported as a pseudogene. CDR3 length equals 17 residues. CDR3 DNA: TGTGCAAGTCGAATAGGGGGCACCCCTCCCCAAGGCTACGAGCAGTACTTC. It translates to CASRIGGTPPQGYEQYF.

The chain has TRBV2 and TRBJ1-2; no definite D call. Trimming pared 4 bases from V and 1 base from J, leaving 7 bases between. This CDR3 is 13 amino acids long. The germline V gene encodes CDR1 SNHLY and CDR2 FYNNEI. The CDR3 coding sequence is TGTGCCAGCAGTGCCAGCAGTAACTATGGCTACACCTTC. Translated, it gives CASSASSNYGYTF.

Points on this clone: Other nucleotide sequences from this sample produce the same CDR3. This chain links TRBV5-1 with TRBJ2-5; weak D call: TRBD2 (5 bases). The CDR3 is 14 residues long. V lost 0 bases and J lost 1, with 7 bases in between. Germline values: CDR1 SGHRS, CDR2 YFSETQ. This CDR3 reads CASSLGAGQETQYF. The CDR3 region has the DNA TGCGCCAGCAGCTTGGGGGCGGGCCAAGAGACCCAGTACTTC.

The V call is TRBV15, the J call TRBJ1-4; 7 nucleotides line up with TRBD1. The CDR3 totals 14 residues. With 9 bases clipped from V and 5 bases from J, the junction kept 9 bases outside the gene matches. The germline CDR1 and CDR2 sequences are LNHNV and YYDKDF (reference sequence). CDR3 nucleotide sequence: TGTGCCACGGGGATGGGGGACAGAAATGAAAAACTGTTTTTT. Amino acids: CATGMGDRNEKLFF.

The rearrangement joins TRBV29-1 to TRBJ1-2; D is perhaps TRBD1 (5 bases). CDR1 is SQVTM and CDR2 is ANQGSEA in the germline V gene. Trimming pared 3 bases from V and 4 bases from J, leaving 18 bases between. The CDR3 totals 15 residues. The CDR3 here is CSVELLTGTTYGYTF. The CDR3 DNA is TGCAGCGTTGAGCTTCTTACGGGGACTACCTATGGCTACACCTTC.

The chain uses TRBV6-1 and TRBJ1-5; TRBD1 is a possible D gene (5 bases). This CDR3 spans 15 amino acids. Trimming removed 0 bases from V and 7 bases from J, with 13 bases in between. Germline V gives CDR1 MNHNS, CDR2 SASEGT. CDR3 sequence (DNA): TGTGCCAGCAGTGAAGCGCGGACACGGGGGCAGCCCCAGCATTTT. Residues: CASSEARTRGQPQHF.

This rearrangement joins TRBV6-6 to TRBJ2-2, with D perhaps matching TRBD1 or TRBD2 (5 bases each). The CDR3 runs 12 residues. Germline values: CDR1 MNHNY, CDR2 SVGAGI (reference sequence). The V gene lost 11 bases and the J gene lost 1 base, with 8 bases spanning the gap. The CDR3 bases are TGTGCCGGGGGAGAGAACACCGGGGAGCTGTTTTTT. This translates into CAGGENTGELFF.

The rearrangement uses TRBV13 and TRBJ1-3; 11 nucleotides match TRBD1. The ends lost 5 bases at V and 5 bases at J; junction bases unmatched: 11. Germline V CDR1 and CDR2: PRHDT, FYEKMQ (reference sequence). The length of the CDR3 is 17 residues. The CDR3 region has the DNA TGTGCCAGCAGCACGAAGGGGACAGGGGGTCCAAGAAACACCATATATTTT. This encodes CASSTKGTGGPRNTIYF.

The V and J genes are TRBV6-6 and TRBJ1-5, with 9 positions matching TRBD1. CDR3 length: 14 amino acids. Germline-derived CDR1 and CDR2 are MNHNY and SVGAGI (reference sequence). The V gene end was trimmed by 6 bases and the J gene end by 4 bases; junction bases not matched to a gene: 4. The CDR3 DNA sequence: TGTGCCAGCAGGGATGGGACAGGGAATCAGCCCCAGCATTTT. Translated: CASRDGTGNQPQHF.

The rearrangement uses TRBV7-9 and TRBJ2-1, with D perhaps TRBD1 or TRBD2 (5 bases each). CDR3 size: 11 residues. V was cut by 1 base and J by 15 bases, with 10 bases left in between. Germline V gene lookup returns CDR1 SEHNR and CDR2 FQNEAQ (reference sequence). The CDR3 region is CASSLEGTWFF. The CDR3 DNA is TGTGCCAGCAGCTTAGAGGGGACGTGGTTCTTC. Using reference TRBV7-9 and TRBJ2-1 for the parts outside the CDR3, the full variable domain is DTGVSQNPRHKITKRGQNVTFRCDPISEHNRLYWYRQTLGQGPEFLTYFQNEAQLEKSRLLSDRFSAERPKGSFSTLEIQRTEQGDSAMYLCASSLEGTWFFGPGTRLTVL.

This chain uses TRBV28 with TRBJ2-7; 9 bases line up with TRBD2. V shed 3 bases and J 5 bases; nucleotides not matched to a gene: 11. This CDR3 is built from 16 residues. Germline V CDR1 and CDR2: MDHEN, SYDVKM. CDR3 protein: CASSFSSGRNIDEQYF. DNA for the CDR3: TGTGCCAGCAGTTTTTCGAGCGGGAGGAATATCGACGAGCAGTACTTC.

The chain uses TRBV6-1 and TRBJ2-3; 9 bases map to TRBD1. Germline V gene sequence: CDR1 MNHNS, CDR2 SASEGT. Losses at the gene ends were 2 bases for V and 5 bases for J; bases not matched to a gene: 11. This CDR3 is 17 amino acids long. CDR3 DNA sequence: TGTGCCAGCAGTGAATTTGCGGGACAGGGATTTTTAGATACGCAGTATTTT. It is translated as CASSEFAGQGFLDTQYF.

The chain couples TRBV4-2 to TRBJ2-1; maybe TRBD2 (6 bases). The CDR3 loop spans 17 amino acids. Germline CDR1 and CDR2: LGHNA and YNFKEQ. V lost 0 bases, J lost 3 bases, and 15 bases lay in between. The CDR3, as DNA: TGTGCCAGCAGCCAAGACGGGACGGGAGTGGGCTACAATGAGCAGTTCTTC. Translation: CASSQDGTGVGYNEQFF.

This chain uses TRBV19 with TRBJ1-5; D unresolved. Trimming cost V 5 bases and J 3 bases, with 11 bases left between them. The CDR3 has 14 amino acids. Per the germline V gene, CDR1 is LNHDA and CDR2 is SQIVND (reference sequence). The CDR3 bases are TGTGCCAGTAGTGTACCTGGGATCAATCAGCCCCAGCATTTT. Its protein product is CASSVPGINQPQHF.

The chain is built from TRBV6-6 and TRBJ2-1; D is ambiguous. The V end was cut by 6 bases, the J end by 12 bases, with 15 bases between. The CDR3 loop spans 12 amino acids. CDR1 is MNHNY, CDR2 SVGAGI, per germline (reference sequence). The CDR3 region is CASRTLDFGQFF. CDR3 in DNA: TGTGCCAGCAGAACCTTAGACTTTGGGCAGTTCTTC.